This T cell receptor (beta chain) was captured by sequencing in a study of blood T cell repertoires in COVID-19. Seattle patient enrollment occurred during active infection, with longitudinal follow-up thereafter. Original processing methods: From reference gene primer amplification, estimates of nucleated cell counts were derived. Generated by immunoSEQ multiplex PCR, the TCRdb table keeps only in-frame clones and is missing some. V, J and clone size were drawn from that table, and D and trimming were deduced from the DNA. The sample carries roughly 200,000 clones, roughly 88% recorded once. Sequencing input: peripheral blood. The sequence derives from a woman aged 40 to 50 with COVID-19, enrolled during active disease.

CDR3 sequence: CASRIQASGGAYEQYF. In nucleotides, the CDR3 is TGTGCCAGTCGGATCCAGGCTAGCGGGGGGGCCTACGAGCAGTACTTC. V and J are TRBV19 and TRBJ2-7; 12 nucleotides align to TRBD2. Trimming took 8 bases from V and 2 from J; bases not matched to a gene: 10. CDR3 length equals 16 residues. The germline gives CDR1 LNHDA, CDR2 SQIVND (reference sequence).